This T cell receptor beta chain emerged from a study of OX40 agonist ivuxolimab in advanced cancers. The germline V gene has CDR1 SGHVS and CDR2 FNYEAQ. The CDR3 has 16 amino acids. Trimming cost V 6 bases and J 0 bases, with 15 bases left between them. The method was immunoSEQ multiplex PCR; TCRdb's version includes in-frame clones alone and lacks a portion of them. Altogether tens of thousands of clones are present, 90% to 95% being singletons, with the ten largest covering 18%. Specimen: CD4+ or CD8+ T cells sorted from blood, collected in a trial of the OX40 agonist ivuxolimab. The receptor was isolated from an adult with an advanced solid tumor such as melanoma, head and neck, liver or kidney cancer. The rearrangement uses TRBV7-6 and TRBJ1-3; D remains ambiguous. As DNA, the CDR3 is TGTGCCAGCAGTAAAAGAGGTGTGAGCTCTGGAAACACCATATATTTT. Translation: CASSKRGVSSGNTIYF.